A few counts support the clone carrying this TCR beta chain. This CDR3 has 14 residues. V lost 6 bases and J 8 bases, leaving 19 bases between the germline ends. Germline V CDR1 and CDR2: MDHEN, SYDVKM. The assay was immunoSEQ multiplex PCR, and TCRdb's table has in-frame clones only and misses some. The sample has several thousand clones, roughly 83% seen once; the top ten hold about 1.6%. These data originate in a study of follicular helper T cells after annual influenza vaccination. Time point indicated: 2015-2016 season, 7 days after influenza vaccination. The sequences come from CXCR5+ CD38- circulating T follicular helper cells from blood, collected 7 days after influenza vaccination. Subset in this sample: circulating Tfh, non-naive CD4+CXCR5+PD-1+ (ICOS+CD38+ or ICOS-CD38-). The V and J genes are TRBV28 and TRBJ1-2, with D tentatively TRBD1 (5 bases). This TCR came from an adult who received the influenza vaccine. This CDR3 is CASRQLPGRGGYTF. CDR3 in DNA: TGTGCCAGCAGGCAGCTGCCGGGGCGGGGCGGCTACACCTTC.